Only a few counts were recorded for the clone carrying this TCR beta chain. TCRdb itself ran the RT-PCR reads through MiXCR, one entry per CDR3 protein. Of about 680,000 distinct CDR3 sequences listed, around 14% are singletons. The V and J ends lost 6 bases and 2 bases, in that order; junction bases with no gene match: 7. The CDR3 consists of 16 residues. Per germline, CDR1 SGHAT and CDR2 FQNNGV. The source is a female donor in good health, serving as a healthy control. Sequenced: memory CD4+ T cells from blood. The chain carries TRBV11-2 and TRBJ2-2; 9 bases are a match to TRBD1. The CDR3 DNA follows: TGTGCCAGCAGTCCACGGACAGGGGAAAACACCGGGGAGCTGTTTTTT. It yields the protein CASSPRTGENTGELFF. Together with reference TRBV11-2 and TRBJ2-2, the CDR3 gives the full variable domain: EAGVAQSPRYKIIEKRQSVAFWCNPISGHATLYWYQQILGQGPKLLIQFQNNGVVDDSQLPKDRFSAERLKGVDSTLKIQPAKLEDSAVYLCASSPRTGENTGELFFGEGSRLTVL.